This T cell receptor beta chain was profiled in a study of metastatic and nonmetastatic thyroid tumors. Study-wide background: Comparison of repertoires was carried out across blood and tumor or nodule tissue from malignant and benign thyroid patients.

This clone appeared many times. Every patient underwent thyroid surgery untreated. Original handling: Clinicopathological groups differed in CDR3, with these differences serving to build a distant-metastasis classifier for papillary thyroid cancer. TCRdb re-analyzed the PCR reads through MiXCR. What appears here as the V and J calls and clone size reflects TCRdb's work, not the paper's. The sample records 30,000 or so clones, approximately 32% being singletons. This CDR3 has 14 residues. Trimming removed 5 bases from V and 2 bases from J, with 12 bases in between. This chain uses TRBV12-3 or TRBV12-4 with TRBJ1-1, with D tentatively TRBD1 (6 bases). The sample consisted of blood. The clonotype comes from a female donor with papillary thyroid cancer or a benign thyroid nodule (not recorded which). Some clones in this sample may be carry-over from other donors' samples. The DNA for the CDR3 is TGTGCCAGCAGTAATTTACAGGGAAACACTGAAGCTTTCTTT. Translation gives CASSNLQGNTEAFF.